Each of the 27 T cell receptor beta chains below was sequenced from the same sample in a study of a mutant IDH1 vaccine in newly diagnosed glioma. Some clones are missing from TCRdb's copy, which holds only in-frame ones; the method was immunoSEQ multiplex PCR. The sample holds 90,000 to 100,000 clones, roughly 90% seen once. Stated time point: baseline, week 1 (first vaccination visit). The treatment denotes: pre-vaccination baseline after standard-of-care therapy. Material: PBMCs, obtained from a glioma patient treated with radiotherapy, temozolomide or both. The receptors come from a woman aged 45-65 years with glioma.

The chain has TRBV7-2 and TRBJ2-5, with TRBD2 identical over 11 bases. Germline trimming cut 4 bases from V and 7 bases from J; bases unmatched to any gene: 5. The CDR3 is 14 amino acids. Germline-derived CDR1 and CDR2 are SGHTA and FQGNSA. The CDR3 nucleotides are TGTGCCAGCAGCTCGGGACTAGCGGTCGTGACCCAGTACTTC. It specifies CASSSGLAVVTQYF.

V gene TRBV9 combines with J gene TRBJ2-1; 7 bases match TRBD2. Germline V lookup: CDR1 SGDLS, CDR2 YYNGEE. V lost 4 bases to trimming and J lost 4 bases; unmatched junction nucleotides: 11. The CDR3 consists of 16 residues. CDR3 in DNA: TGTGCCAGCAGCACCATCGGGGGGATCGGTTACAATGAGCAGTTCTTC. Encoded protein: CASSTIGGIGYNEQFF.

This clone appeared a few times. V is TRBV7-9 and J is TRBJ1-1; TRBD1 matches at 7 bases. Germline values: CDR1 SEHNR, CDR2 FQNEAQ (reference sequence). The CDR3 sequence is 13 residues long. Trimming removed 6 bases from V and 4 bases from J; junction bases left unmatched: 5. CDR3 region: CASRTGTVTEAFF. The DNA for the CDR3 is TGTGCCAGCAGGACCGGGACAGTCACTGAAGCTTTCTTT.

This rearrangement joins TRBV29-1 to TRBJ1-2; D is unresolved. Germline assignment: CDR1 SQVTM and CDR2 ANQGSEA. The CDR3 is made up of 13 amino acids. Deletions cut 2 bases from V and 7 bases from J, with 14 bases between. The CDR3: CSVEIPESGGYTF. The CDR3 coding sequence is TGCAGCGTTGAAATCCCAGAGTCTGGTGGCTACACCTTC.

The gene calls are TRBV9 and TRBJ1-6; D call uncertain. This CDR3 has 13 amino acids. From germline, CDR1 is SGDLS and CDR2 YYNGEE. Trimming took 4 bases from V and 8 from J, leaving 10 bases between them. CDR3 nucleotides: TGTGCCAGCAGCATGTCGGCGGATTCACCCCTCCACTTT. This gives the protein CASSMSADSPLHF.

Within the sample, this clone is medium-sized. This chain links TRBV4-2 with TRBJ2-5, with D perhaps matching TRBD2 (6 bases). The CDR3 extends over 15 amino acids. Germline CDR1 reads LGHNA; CDR2 reads YNFKEQ. The V end was cut by 0 bases, the J end by 3 bases, with 11 bases between. The CDR3 DNA reads TGTGCCAGCAGCCAAGAGCGGGGTAGAGAAGAGACCCAGTACTTC. It is translated as CASSQERGREETQYF.

The gene calls are TRBV28 and TRBJ2-7; 7 positions match TRBD1. V lost 6 bases, J lost 1 base, and 9 bases stayed unmatched. CDR1 and CDR2 (germline): MDHEN, SYDVKM. CDR3 length: 15 residues. The CDR3 DNA reads as TGTGCCAGCAGGGCCTCCGGACAGGAGTCCTACGAGCAGTACTTC. This translates into CASRASGQESYEQYF.

The chain couples TRBV5-1 to TRBJ2-5; 8 bases are a match to TRBD1. V gave up 4 bases and J gave up 1 base; unmatched junction bases: 3. The CDR3 length is 14 residues. Per the germline V gene, CDR1 is SGHRS and CDR2 is YFSETQ. The CDR3 reads CASSGGTGQETQYF. CDR3 nucleotides: TGCGCCAGCAGCGGCGGGACAGGCCAAGAGACCCAGTACTTC.

This chain connects TRBV28 to TRBJ2-7; 10 bases are shared with TRBD2. Germline loops: CDR1 MDHEN, CDR2 SYDVKM. CDR3 length equals 16 residues. Trimming cost V 5 bases and J 0 bases; bases outside gene matches: 7. CDR3 sequence (DNA): TGTGCCAGCAGTCCCACATCTAGCGGGAGCTCCTACGAGCAGTACTTC. This codes for CASSPTSSGSSYEQYF.

The J gene is TRBJ1-4, the V gene TRBV6-5; TRBD1 agrees at 8 bases. The CDR3 sequence is 14 residues long. J gave up 8 bases and V 5 bases, and 7 bases lay outside the gene matches. Germline V gives CDR1 MNHEY, CDR2 SVGAGI. CDR3 residues: CASSHGAGGEKLFF. In nucleotides, the CDR3 is TGTGCCAGCAGTCACGGAGCAGGGGGCGAAAAACTGTTTTTT.

J is TRBJ2-1 and V is TRBV9; the D is unclear. The CDR3 runs to 12 residues. From germline, CDR1 is SGDLS and CDR2 YYNGEE. V was shortened by 0 bases and J by 3 bases, with 1 base between the two germline ends. This chain's CDR3 is CASSVDYNEQFF. The CDR3 nucleotides are TGTGCCAGCAGCGTAGACTACAATGAGCAGTTCTTC.

This clone was observed a single time. The chain links TRBV4-1 to TRBJ2-1; TRBD2 matches 11 bases. CDR1 is MGHRA and CDR2 is YSYEKL in the germline V gene. V gave up 1 base and J gave up 9 bases; unmatched junction bases: 5. This CDR3 spans 15 amino acids. The DNA of the CDR3 is TGCGCCAGCAGCCAAGGATTACTAGCGGGAGCTGAGCAGTTCTTC. As protein: CASSQGLLAGAEQFF.

This clone came up a few times. This chain uses TRBV5-1 with TRBJ2-7, with 7 bases identical to TRBD1. Germline trimming cut 0 bases from V and 3 bases from J; bases unmatched to any gene: 21. Germline V lookup: CDR1 SGHRS, CDR2 YFSETQ. This CDR3 comprises 20 residues. The CDR3 is CASSLGRLRQGTALNYEQYF. The CDR3 nucleotides read TGCGCCAGCAGCTTGGGGAGGCTGCGACAGGGTACGGCCCTGAACTACGAGCAGTACTTC.

CDR3 coding DNA: TGTGCCAGCAGTCATCCAAGGACACCTTCCTACGAGCAGTACTTC. It translates to CASSHPRTPSYEQYF. V gene TRBV7-9 combines with J gene TRBJ2-7, with TRBD1 as a possible D gene (5 bases). The CDR3 loop spans 15 amino acids. Germline loops: CDR1 SEHNR, CDR2 FQNEAQ (reference sequence). The germline V and J ends were trimmed by 6 bases and 1 base, with 16 bases remaining between them.

The V call is TRBV9, the J call TRBJ1-2; D is undetermined. Per the germline V gene, CDR1 is SGDLS and CDR2 is YYNGEE. This CDR3 is built from 12 residues. V was pared by 3 bases and J by 5 bases, with 8 bases between. The CDR3 here is CASSGLGYGYTF. The CDR3 DNA is TGTGCCAGCAGCGGCCTCGGGTATGGCTACACCTTC.

The J gene is TRBJ1-1, the V gene TRBV5-1, with 7 positions matching TRBD1. CDR3 size: 16 residues. The germline V gene has CDR1 SGHRS and CDR2 YFSETQ. V shed 0 bases and J 0 bases; nucleotides not matched to a gene: 5. The CDR3 nucleotides are TGCGCCAGCAGCTTGGCTCGGGACAGTATGAACACTGAAGCTTTCTTT. Translating gives CASSLARDSMNTEAFF.

The gene calls are TRBV4-2 and TRBJ2-1; 13 bases are a match to TRBD2. V shed 4 bases, J shed 10 bases, and the junction held 7 bases outside the gene matches. The V gene's germline CDR1 is LGHNA and CDR2 YNFKEQ. The CDR3 length is 15 residues. The CDR3 DNA sequence: TGTGCCAGCAGCCGATCGGGACTAGCGGGATACGAGCAGTTCTTC. Translation: CASSRSGLAGYEQFF.

In this sample, this clone turned up once. The V call is TRBV6-6, the J call TRBJ2-1; D remains ambiguous. The CDR3 consists of 13 residues. Per the germline V gene, CDR1 is MNHNY and CDR2 is SVGAGI (reference sequence). V was shortened by 2 bases and J by 8 bases, with 10 bases between the two germline ends. CDR3 sequence reads: CASSYTTEYEQFF. CDR3 in DNA: TGTGCCAGCAGTTACACGACTGAGTATGAGCAGTTCTTC.

J is TRBJ1-1 and V is TRBV5-1; no reliable D call. Trimming took 4 bases from V and 6 from J, leaving 10 bases between them. CDR1 is SGHRS and CDR2 is YFSETQ in the germline V gene. CDR3 length equals 12 residues. CDR3 residues: CASSPLDSEAFF. CDR3 coding DNA: TGCGCCAGCAGCCCCCTGGACTCTGAAGCTTTCTTT.

This clone was observed once. The rearrangement links TRBV9 to TRBJ2-2, with D possibly TRBD2 on 6 matching bases. The CDR3 consists of 14 residues. From germline, CDR1 is SGDLS and CDR2 YYNGEE. The V gene lost 3 bases and the J gene lost 4 bases, with 10 bases spanning the gap. CDR3 protein: CASSAGLRTGELFF. The CDR3 DNA sequence: TGTGCCAGCAGCGCGGGACTTCGCACCGGGGAGCTGTTTTTT. The full variable domain, completed using reference TRBV9 and TRBJ2-2, is DSGVTQTPKHLITATGQRVTLRCSPRSGDLSVYWYQQSLDQGLQFLIQYYNGEERAKGNILERFSAQQFPDLHSELNLSSLELGDSALYFCASSAGLRTGELFFGEGSRLTVL.

The chain joins TRBV11-2 to TRBJ2-7; 10 nucleotides line up with TRBD1. The germline V gene has CDR1 SGHAT and CDR2 FQNNGV. Trimming cost V 5 bases and J 3 bases; bases outside gene matches: 10. The CDR3 runs 16 residues. For the CDR3, the DNA is TGTGCCAGCAGCCGAATAGTCGGGACAGGGGACTACGAGCAGTACTTC. Its translation: CASSRIVGTGDYEQYF.

The V gene is TRBV7-3, the J gene TRBJ1-6; the match to TRBD1 covers 7 bases. Germline CDR1 is SGHTA and CDR2 is FQGTGA. V gave up 5 bases and J gave up 7 bases; unmatched junction bases: 8. There are 15 residues in the CDR3. CDR3 sequence reads: CASSRRQGINSPLHF. The CDR3, as DNA: TGTGCCAGCAGCCGCAGACAGGGTATAAATTCACCCCTCCACTTT. The full variable domain, with the rest looked up from reference TRBV7-3 and TRBJ1-6, is GAGVSQTPSNKVTEKGKYVELRCDPISGHTALYWYRQSLGQGPEFLIYFQGTGAADDSGLPNDRFFAVRPEGSVSTLKIQRTERGDSAVYLCASSRRQGINSPLHFGNGTRLTVT.

V usage is TRBV6-1 and J usage is TRBJ2-7; 7 bases line up with TRBD2. The ends lost 2 bases at V and 6 bases at J; junction bases unmatched: 10. The germline gives CDR1 MNHNS, CDR2 SASEGT. This CDR3 has 15 amino acids. The CDR3 loop reads CASSESGGRSAEQYF. CDR3 nucleotide sequence: TGTGCCAGCAGTGAATCGGGCGGGAGATCGGCCGAGCAGTACTTC.

This clone turned up a few times. The CDR3 spells CAWSVLVGDRGYEQYF. Written as DNA, the CDR3 is TGTGCCTGGAGCGTCCTTGTGGGGGACAGGGGCTACGAGCAGTACTTC. The chain employs TRBV30 and TRBJ2-7, with 10 bases aligning to TRBD1. With 3 bases clipped from V and 3 bases from J, the junction kept 11 bases outside the gene matches. Germline V gene lookup returns CDR1 GTSNPN and CDR2 SVGIG (reference sequence). The CDR3 has 16 amino acids.

The chain combines TRBV5-8 with TRBJ1-1, with D unresolved. The CDR3 extends over 13 amino acids. Trimming shortened V by 4 bases and J by 3 bases, and 10 bases separated the two germline ends. CDR1 is SGHTS and CDR2 is YDEGEE in the germline V gene. In DNA, the CDR3 is TGTGCCAGCAGCCGCGCGGGTGACACTGAAGCTTTCTTT. Encoded protein: CASSRAGDTEAFF.

The chain has TRBV2 and TRBJ2-3; D remains unclear. CDR3 length: 18 amino acids. The V end lost 6 bases, the J end lost 6 bases, and 28 bases lay between the germline ends. CDR1 is SNHLY and CDR2 is FYNNEI in the germline V gene. Written as DNA, the CDR3 is TGTGCCAGCAGCCCCGGCCCGGGCCGCGCTCCCCCCCCCGATACGCAGTATTTT. Its translation is CASSPGPGRAPPPDTQYF.

This clone has a single count. V usage is TRBV30 and J usage is TRBJ1-1, with a tentative D call TRBD1 (5 bases). CDR1 and CDR2 from the germline V gene are GTSNPN and SVGIG (reference sequence). V was pared by 2 bases and J by 11 bases, with 15 bases between. The CDR3 extends over 12 amino acids. The CDR3 protein is CAWSMTAPRAFF. The CDR3 DNA sequence: TGTGCCTGGAGTATGACAGCCCCAAGGGCTTTCTTT.